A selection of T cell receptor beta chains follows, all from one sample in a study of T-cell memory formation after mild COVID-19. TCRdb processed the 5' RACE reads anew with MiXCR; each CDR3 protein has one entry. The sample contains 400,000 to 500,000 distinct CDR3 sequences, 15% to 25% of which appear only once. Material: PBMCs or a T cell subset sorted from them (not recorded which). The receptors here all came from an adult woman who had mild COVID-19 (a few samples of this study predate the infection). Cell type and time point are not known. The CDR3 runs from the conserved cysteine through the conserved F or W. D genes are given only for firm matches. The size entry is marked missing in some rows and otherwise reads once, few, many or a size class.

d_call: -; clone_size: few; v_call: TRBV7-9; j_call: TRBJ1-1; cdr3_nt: TGTGCCAGCAGCTTTAGTCAGGGATCAGGGAACACTGAAGCTTTCTTT; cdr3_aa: CASSFSQGSGNTEAFF
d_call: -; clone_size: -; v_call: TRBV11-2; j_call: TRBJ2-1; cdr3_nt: TGTGCCAGCAGCTTTGACCTGGACTCCTACAATGAGCAGTTCTTC; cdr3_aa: CASSFDLDSYNEQFF
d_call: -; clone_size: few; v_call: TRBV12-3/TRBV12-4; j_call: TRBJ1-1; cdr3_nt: TGTGCCAGCAGTTTTTTGAGACAGAACACTGAAGCTTTCTTT; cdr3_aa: CASSFLRQNTEAFF
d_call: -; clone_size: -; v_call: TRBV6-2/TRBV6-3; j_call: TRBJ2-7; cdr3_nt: TGTGCCAGCAGTTACCTACAATGGCGGGGTATCTACGAGCAGTACTTC; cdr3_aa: CASSYLQWRGIYEQYF
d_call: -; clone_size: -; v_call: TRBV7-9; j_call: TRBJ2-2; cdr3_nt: TGTGCCAGCAGCTCTAATCTGTACCCCGCCGGGGAGCTGTTTTTT; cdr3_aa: CASSSNLYPAGELFF
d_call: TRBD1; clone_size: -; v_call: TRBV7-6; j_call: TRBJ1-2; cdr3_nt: TGTGCCAGCAGCTTAGCGTCGACAGGGAACTATGGCTACACCTTC; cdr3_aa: CASSLASTGNYGYTF
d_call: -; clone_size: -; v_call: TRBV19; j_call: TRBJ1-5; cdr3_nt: TGTGCCAGTAGTACTCGGGTGCTGCTCAGCAATCAGCCCCAGCATTTT; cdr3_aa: CASSTRVLLSNQPQHF
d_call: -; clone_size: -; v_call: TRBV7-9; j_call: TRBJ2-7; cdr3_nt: TGTGCCAGCAGCTCACCGGGACTGTCTGGCGAGCAGTACTTC; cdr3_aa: CASSSPGLSGEQYF
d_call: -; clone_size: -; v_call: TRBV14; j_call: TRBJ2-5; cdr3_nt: TGTGCCAGCAGCCAAGAACTGGACGCGGAAGAGACCCAGTACTTC; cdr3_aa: CASSQELDAEETQYF
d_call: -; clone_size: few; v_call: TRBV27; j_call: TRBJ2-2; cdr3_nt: TGTGCCAGCAGTTTGCGCTCTAGAGGATTCACCGGGGAGCTGTTTTTT; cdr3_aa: CASSLRSRGFTGELFF
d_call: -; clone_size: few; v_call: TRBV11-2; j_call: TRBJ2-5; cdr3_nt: TGTGCCAGCTCTTATTTGAGTCGTAAGACCCAGTACTTC; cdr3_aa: CASSYLSRKTQYF
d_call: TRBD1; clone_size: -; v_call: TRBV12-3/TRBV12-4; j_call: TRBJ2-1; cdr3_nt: TGTGCCAGCAGTCCCTCGGACAGGGGGGCTGAGCAGTTCTTC; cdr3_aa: CASSPSDRGAEQFF
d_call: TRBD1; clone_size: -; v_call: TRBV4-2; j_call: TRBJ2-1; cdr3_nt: TGTGCCAGCAGCCCGGGACAGGGGAATGAGCAGTTCTTC; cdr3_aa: CASSPGQGNEQFF
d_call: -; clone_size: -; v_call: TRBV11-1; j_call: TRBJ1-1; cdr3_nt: TGTGCCAGCAGTCATCACTGGACACCAAACACTGAAGCTTTCTTT; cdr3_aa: CASSHHWTPNTEAFF
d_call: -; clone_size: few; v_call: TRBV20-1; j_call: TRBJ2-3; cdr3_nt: TGCAGTGCTAGAGATAACAGGGCCACAGATACGCAGTATTTT; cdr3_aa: CSARDNRATDTQYF
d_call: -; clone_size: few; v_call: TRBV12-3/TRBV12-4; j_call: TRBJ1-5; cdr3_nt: TGTGCCACCAACATGGGCAATCAGCCCCAGCATTTT; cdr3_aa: CATNMGNQPQHF
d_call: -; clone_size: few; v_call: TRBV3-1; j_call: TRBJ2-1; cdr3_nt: TGTGCCAGCAGCCAACAGGACATCAATGAGCAGTTCTTC; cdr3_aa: CASSQQDINEQFF
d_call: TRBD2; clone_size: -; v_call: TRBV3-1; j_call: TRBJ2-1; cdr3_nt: TGTGCCAGCAACCTCCTTAGCGGGGAGCAGTTCTTC; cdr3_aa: CASNLLSGEQFF
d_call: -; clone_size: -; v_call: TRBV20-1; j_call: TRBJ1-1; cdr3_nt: TGCAGTGCCCCAGTGAACACTGAAGCTTTCTTT; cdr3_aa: CSAPVNTEAFF
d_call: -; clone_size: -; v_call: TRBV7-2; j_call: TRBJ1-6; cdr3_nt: TGTGCCAGCAGCTTTAAGGGCGTAGGGGGGAATAATTCACCCCTCCACTTT; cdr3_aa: CASSFKGVGGNNSPLHF
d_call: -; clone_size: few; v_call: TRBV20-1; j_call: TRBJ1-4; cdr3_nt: TGCAGTGCTAGAGATATCAACAGAGTTAATGAAAAACTGTTTTTT; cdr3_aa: CSARDINRVNEKLFF
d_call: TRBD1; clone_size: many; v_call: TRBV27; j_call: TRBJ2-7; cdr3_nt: TGTGCCAGCAGTTCCCCGGGACAGGGGGCTTGGGAGCAGTACTTC; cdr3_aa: CASSSPGQGAWEQYF
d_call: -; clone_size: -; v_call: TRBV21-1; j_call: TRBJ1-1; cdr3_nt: TGTGCCAGCAGCAAATTGCGAAAAAGGAACACTGAAGCTTTCTTT; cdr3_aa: CASSKLRKRNTEAFF
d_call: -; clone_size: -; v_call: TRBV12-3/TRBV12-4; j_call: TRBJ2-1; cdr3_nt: TGTGCCAGCAGTTTCGACACCAGGCACTACAATGAGCAGTTCTTC; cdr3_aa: CASSFDTRHYNEQFF
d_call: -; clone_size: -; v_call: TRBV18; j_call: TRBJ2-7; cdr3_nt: TGTGCCAGCTCACCAGGACAGAGTCTGAGCTACGAGCAGTACTTC; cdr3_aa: CASSPGQSLSYEQYF
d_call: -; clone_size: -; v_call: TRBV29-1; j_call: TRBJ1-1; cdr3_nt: TGCAGCGCCCGGGGCGGTTCGGACACTGAAGCTTTCTTT; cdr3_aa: CSARGGSDTEAFF
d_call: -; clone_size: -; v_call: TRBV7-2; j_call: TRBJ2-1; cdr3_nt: TGTGCCAGCAGCCCAAGAGGAGGGATACATGAGCAGTTCTTC; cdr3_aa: CASSPRGGIHEQFF
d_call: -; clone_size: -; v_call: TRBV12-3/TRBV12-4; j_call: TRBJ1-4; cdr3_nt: TGTGCCAGCAGTTTAGGCGGGAGCACTAATGAAAAACTGTTTTTT; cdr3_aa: CASSLGGSTNEKLFF
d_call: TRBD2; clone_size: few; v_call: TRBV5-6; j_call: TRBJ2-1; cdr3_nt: TGTGCCAGCAGCTTGTATGGGCTAGCGGGAGACAATGAGCAGTTCTTC; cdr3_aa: CASSLYGLAGDNEQFF
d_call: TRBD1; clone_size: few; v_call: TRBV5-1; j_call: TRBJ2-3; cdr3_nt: TGCGCCAGCAGCCCAGGACAGGGAGCGGTTACGCAGTATTTT; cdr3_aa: CASSPGQGAVTQYF
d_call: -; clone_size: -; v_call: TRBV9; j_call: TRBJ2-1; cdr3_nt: TGTGCCAGCAGCGCTGGTTCGGGCAATGAGCAGTTCTTC; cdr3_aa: CASSAGSGNEQFF
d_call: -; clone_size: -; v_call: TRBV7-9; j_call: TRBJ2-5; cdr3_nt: TGTGCCAGCATCGCGTACCAAGAGACCCAGTACTTC; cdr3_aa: CASIAYQETQYF
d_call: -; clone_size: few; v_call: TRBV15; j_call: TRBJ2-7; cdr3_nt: TGTGCCACCAGCAGAGATGGACGGCAGGGAGGCGAGCAGTACTTC; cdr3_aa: CATSRDGRQGGEQYF
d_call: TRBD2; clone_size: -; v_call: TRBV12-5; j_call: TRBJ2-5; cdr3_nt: TGTGCTAGTGGTTTGACGGGGAGGGTCCTCACATCAGAGACCCAGTACTTC; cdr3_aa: CASGLTGRVLTSETQYF
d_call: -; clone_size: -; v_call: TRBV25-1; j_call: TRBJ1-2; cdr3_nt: TGTGCCAGCAGTGACGACAGTAACTATGGCTACACCTTC; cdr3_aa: CASSDDSNYGYTF
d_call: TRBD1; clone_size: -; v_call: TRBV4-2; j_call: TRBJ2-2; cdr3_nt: TGTGCCAGCAGCCTAGGACAGGGCTGGACCGGGGAGCTGTTTTTT; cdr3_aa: CASSLGQGWTGELFF
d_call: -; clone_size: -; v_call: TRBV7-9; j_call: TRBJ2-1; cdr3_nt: TGTGCCAGCAGCTCCGGAAAGATCACCCACGAAGATGAGCAGTTCTTC; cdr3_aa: CASSSGKITHEDEQFF
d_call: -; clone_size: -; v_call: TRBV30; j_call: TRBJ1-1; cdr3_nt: TGTGCCTGGAGTGGAGGGCCCACTGAAGCTTTCTTT; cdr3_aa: CAWSGGPTEAFF
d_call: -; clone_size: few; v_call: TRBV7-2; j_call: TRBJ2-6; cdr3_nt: TGTGCCAGCAGCCCCAGGTGGCCAGGGGCCAACGTCCTGACTTTC; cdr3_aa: CASSPRWPGANVLTF
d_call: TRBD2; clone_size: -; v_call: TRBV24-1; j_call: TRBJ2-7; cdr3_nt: TGTGCCACCAGTGGTGCGGGGGGATACGAGCAGTACTTC; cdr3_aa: CATSGAGGYEQYF
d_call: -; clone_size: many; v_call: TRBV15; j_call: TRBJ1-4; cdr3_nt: TGTGCCACCAGCAGAGATAAAGGAGAGGCTACTAATGAAAAACTGTTTTTT; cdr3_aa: CATSRDKGEATNEKLFF
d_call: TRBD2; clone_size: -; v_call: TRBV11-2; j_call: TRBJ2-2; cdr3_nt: TGTGCCAGCAGTTTCTACCCCATAGCGGGCCAAACTAATCGACCCGGGGAGCTGTTTTTT; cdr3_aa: CASSFYPIAGQTNRPGELFF
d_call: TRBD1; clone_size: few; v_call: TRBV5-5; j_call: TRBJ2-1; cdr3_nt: TGTGCCAGCAGCCCGATCATCCGGACAGGCCCATACAATGAGCAGTTCTTC; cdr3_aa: CASSPIIRTGPYNEQFF
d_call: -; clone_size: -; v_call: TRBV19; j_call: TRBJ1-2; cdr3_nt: TGTGCCAGTACGCCGGGCGTCTATGGCTACACCTTC; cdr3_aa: CASTPGVYGYTF
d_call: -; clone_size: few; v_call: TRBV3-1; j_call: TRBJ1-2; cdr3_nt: TGTGCCAGCAGCCAATCTGGGGGCACAGGCTACACCTTC; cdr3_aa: CASSQSGGTGYTF
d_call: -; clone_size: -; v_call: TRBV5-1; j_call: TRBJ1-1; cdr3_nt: TGCGCCAGCAGCTTGACCCTCGGGGGGAACACTGAAGCTTTCTTT; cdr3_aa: CASSLTLGGNTEAFF
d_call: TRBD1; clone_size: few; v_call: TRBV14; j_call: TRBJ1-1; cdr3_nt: TGTGCCAGCCGCAGGGACAGTTGGACTGAAGCTTTCTTT; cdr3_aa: CASRRDSWTEAFF
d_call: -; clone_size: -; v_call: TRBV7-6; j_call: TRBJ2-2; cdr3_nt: TGTGCCAGCAGCTTATACACTAGTGGCACCGGGGAGCTGTTTTTT; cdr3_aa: CASSLYTSGTGELFF